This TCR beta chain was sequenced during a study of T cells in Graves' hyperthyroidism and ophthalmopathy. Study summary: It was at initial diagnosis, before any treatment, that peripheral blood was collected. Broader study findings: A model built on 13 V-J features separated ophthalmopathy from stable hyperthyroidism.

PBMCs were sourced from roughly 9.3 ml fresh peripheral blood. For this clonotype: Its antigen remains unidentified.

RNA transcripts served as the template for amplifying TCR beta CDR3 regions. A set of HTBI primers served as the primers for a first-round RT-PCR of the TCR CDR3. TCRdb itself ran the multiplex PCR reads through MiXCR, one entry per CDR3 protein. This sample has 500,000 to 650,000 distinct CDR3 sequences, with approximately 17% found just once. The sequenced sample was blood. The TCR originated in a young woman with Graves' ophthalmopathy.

CDR3 in amino acids: CASSRGGEQFF. Here the CDR3 DNA reads TGTGCCAGCAGCCGCGGGGGTGAGCAGTTCTTC. The chain employs TRBV6-1 and TRBJ2-1, with TRBD2 matching 7 bases. This CDR3 is 11 amino acids long. Trimming removed 6 bases from V and 9 bases from J; junction bases left unmatched: 2. The germline V gene has CDR1 MNHNS and CDR2 SASEGT.